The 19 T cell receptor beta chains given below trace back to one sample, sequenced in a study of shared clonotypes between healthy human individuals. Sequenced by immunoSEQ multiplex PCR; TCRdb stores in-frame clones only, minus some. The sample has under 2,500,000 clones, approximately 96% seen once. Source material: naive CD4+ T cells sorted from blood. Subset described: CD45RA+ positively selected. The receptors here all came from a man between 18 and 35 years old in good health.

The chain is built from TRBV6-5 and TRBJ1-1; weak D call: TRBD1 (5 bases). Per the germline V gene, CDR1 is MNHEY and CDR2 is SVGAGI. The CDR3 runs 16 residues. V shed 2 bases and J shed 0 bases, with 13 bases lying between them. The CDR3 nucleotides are TGTGCCAGCAGTTACGCAGGGCCCAAAATGAACACTGAAGCTTTCTTT. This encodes CASSYAGPKMNTEAFF.

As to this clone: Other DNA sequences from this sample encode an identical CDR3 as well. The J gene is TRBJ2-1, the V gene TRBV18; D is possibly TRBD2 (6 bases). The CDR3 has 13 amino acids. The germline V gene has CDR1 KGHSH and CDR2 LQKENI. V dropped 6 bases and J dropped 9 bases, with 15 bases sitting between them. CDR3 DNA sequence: TGTGCCAGCTCGCCAAACGGAGCGGGTGAGCAGTTCTTC. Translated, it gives CASSPNGAGEQFF.

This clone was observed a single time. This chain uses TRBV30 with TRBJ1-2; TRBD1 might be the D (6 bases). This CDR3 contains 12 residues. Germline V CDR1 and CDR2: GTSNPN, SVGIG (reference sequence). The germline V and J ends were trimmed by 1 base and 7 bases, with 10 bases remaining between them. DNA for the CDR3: TGTGCCTGGAGTGCACGCAGGGGTGGCTACACCTTC. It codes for CAWSARRGGYTF.

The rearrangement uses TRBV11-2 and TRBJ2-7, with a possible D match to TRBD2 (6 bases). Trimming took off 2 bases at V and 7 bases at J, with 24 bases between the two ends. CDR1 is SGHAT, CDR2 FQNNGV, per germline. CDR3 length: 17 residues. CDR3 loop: CASSLFTTGVSNMEQYF. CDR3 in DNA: TGTGCCAGCAGCTTATTTACGACGGGAGTAAGCAATATGGAGCAGTACTTC.

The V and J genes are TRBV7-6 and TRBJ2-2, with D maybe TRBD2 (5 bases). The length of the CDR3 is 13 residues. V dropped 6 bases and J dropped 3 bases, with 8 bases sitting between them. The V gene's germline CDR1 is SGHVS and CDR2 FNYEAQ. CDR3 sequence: CASSFSDTGELFF. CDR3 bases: TGTGCCAGCAGTTTTAGCGACACCGGGGAGCTGTTTTTT.

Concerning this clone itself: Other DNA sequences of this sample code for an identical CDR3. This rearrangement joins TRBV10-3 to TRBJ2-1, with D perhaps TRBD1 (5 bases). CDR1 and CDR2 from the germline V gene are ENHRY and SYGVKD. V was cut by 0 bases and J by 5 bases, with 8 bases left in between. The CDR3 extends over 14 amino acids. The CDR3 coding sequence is TGTGCCATCAGTGAGTCGGGGCAGCACAATGAGCAGTTCTTC. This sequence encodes CAISESGQHNEQFF.

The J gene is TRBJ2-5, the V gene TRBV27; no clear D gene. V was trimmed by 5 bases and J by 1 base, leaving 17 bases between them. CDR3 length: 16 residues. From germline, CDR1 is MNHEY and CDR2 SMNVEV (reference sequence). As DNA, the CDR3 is TGTGCCAGCAGTCATACCGGAGCACGCCCCCAAGAGACCCAGTACTTC. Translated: CASSHTGARPQETQYF.

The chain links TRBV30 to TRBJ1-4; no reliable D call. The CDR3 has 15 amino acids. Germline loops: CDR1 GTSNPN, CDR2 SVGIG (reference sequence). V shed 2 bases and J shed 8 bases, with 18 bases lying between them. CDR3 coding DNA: TGTGCCTGGAGTACTCGGAGAGGTACGCGCGAAAAACTGTTTTTT. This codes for CAWSTRRGTREKLFF. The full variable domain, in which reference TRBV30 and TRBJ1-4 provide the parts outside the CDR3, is SQTIHQWPATLVQPVGSPLSLECTVEGTSNPNLYWYRQAAGRGLQLLFYSVGIGQISSEVPQNLSASRPQDRQFILSSKKLLLSDSGFYLCAWSTRRGTREKLFFGSGTQLSVL.

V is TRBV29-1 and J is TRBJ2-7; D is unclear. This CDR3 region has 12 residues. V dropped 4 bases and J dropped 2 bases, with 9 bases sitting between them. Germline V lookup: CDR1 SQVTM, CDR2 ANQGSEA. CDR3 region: CSVGEGTYEQYF. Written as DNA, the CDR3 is TGCAGCGTTGGCGAAGGGACCTACGAGCAGTACTTC.

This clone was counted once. The CDR3 is CASSGTGLGETQYF. The DNA for the CDR3 is TGTGCCAGCAGTGGGACAGGGCTGGGGGAGACCCAGTACTTC. The V gene is TRBV6-1, the J gene TRBJ2-5; 8 bases are a match to TRBD1. With V trimmed by 4 bases and J by 5 bases, 6 bases remained unmatched. This CDR3 is built from 14 residues. Germline V gene sequence: CDR1 MNHNS, CDR2 SASEGT.

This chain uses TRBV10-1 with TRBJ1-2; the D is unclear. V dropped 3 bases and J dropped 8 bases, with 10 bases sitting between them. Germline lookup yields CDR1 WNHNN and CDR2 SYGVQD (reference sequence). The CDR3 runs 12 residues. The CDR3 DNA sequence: TGCGCCAGCAGTGACGGCCCGGGGGGCTACACCTTC. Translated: CASSDGPGGYTF.

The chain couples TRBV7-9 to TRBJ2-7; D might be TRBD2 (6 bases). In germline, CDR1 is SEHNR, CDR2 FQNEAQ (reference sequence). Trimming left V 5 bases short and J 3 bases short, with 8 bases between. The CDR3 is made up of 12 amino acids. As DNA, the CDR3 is TGTGCCAGCAGCATGGGGGGCTACGAGCAGTACTTC. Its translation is CASSMGGYEQYF.

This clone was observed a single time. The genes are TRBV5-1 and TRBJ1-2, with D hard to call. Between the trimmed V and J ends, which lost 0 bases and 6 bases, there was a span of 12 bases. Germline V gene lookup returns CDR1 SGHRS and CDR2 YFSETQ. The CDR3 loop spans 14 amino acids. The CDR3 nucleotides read TGCGCCAGCAGCTTGGTGTCCGCAAAGGATGGCTACACCTTC. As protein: CASSLVSAKDGYTF. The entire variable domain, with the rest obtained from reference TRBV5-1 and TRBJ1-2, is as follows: KAGVTQTPRYLIKTRGQQVTLSCSPISGHRSVSWYQQTPGQGLQFLFEYFSETQRNKGNFPGRFSGRQFSNSRSEMNVSTLELGDSALYLCASSLVSAKDGYTFGSGTRLTVV.

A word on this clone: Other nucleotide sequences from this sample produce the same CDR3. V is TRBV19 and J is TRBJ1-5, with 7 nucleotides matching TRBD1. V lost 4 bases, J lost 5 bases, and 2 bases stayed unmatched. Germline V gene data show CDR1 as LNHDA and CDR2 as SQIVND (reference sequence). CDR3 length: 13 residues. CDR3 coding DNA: TGTGCCAGTAGTAGGCAGGGGGATCAGCCCCAGCATTTT. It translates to CASSRQGDQPQHF.

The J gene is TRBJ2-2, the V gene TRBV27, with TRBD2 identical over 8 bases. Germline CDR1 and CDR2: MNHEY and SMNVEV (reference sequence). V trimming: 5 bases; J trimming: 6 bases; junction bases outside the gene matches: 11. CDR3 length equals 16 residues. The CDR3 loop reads CASSQSGRPPSGELFF. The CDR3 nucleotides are TGTGCCAGCAGTCAGAGCGGGAGACCCCCCTCCGGGGAGCTGTTTTTT.

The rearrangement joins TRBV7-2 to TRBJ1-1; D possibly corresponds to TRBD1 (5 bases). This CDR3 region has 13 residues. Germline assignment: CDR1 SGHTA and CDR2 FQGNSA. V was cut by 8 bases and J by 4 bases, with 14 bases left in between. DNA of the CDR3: TGTGCCAGCCTTACGGGGGGTAGCACTGAAGCTTTCTTT. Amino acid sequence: CASLTGGSTEAFF.

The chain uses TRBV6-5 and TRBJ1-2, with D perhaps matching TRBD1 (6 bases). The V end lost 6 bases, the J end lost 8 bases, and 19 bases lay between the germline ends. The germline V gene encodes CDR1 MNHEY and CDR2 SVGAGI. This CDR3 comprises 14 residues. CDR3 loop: CASSQPRDISGYTF. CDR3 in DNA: TGTGCCAGCAGCCAGCCACGGGACATCTCAGGCTACACCTTC.

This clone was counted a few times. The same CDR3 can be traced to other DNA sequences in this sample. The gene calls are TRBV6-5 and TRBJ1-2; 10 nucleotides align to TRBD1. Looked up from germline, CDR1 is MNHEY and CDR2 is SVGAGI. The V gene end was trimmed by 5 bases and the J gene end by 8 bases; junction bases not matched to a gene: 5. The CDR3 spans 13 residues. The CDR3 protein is CASSRDRGGGYTF. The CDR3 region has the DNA TGTGCCAGCAGTAGGGACAGGGGAGGAGGCTACACCTTC.

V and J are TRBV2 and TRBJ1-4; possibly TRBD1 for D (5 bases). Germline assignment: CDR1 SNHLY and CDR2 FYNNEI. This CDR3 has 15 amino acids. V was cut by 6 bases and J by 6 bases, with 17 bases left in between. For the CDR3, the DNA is TGTGCCAGCAGGGGTCTCGGGGGGATCTATGAAAAACTGTTTTTT. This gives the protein CASRGLGGIYEKLFF.